This T cell receptor (beta chain) was sequenced in a study of blood T cell repertoires in COVID-19. On the study more broadly: T cells, B-cell-depleted T cells, or PBMCs provided the cDNA or gDNA that served as material.

This CDR3 has 14 residues. Trimming cost V 10 bases and J 0 bases; bases outside gene matches: 7. Germline V gives CDR1 ENHRY, CDR2 SYGVKD. Measured with immunoSEQ multiplex PCR; TCRdb has only the in-frame clones, and not every one. The data contain some 48,000 clones, 70% to 85% of them singletons. Study members were between roughly 18 and 100 years old and lived in around 24 US regions. Assignments of participants to cohorts depended upon their own reported clinical history. Sequenced: PBMCs or T cells enriched from blood (not recorded which). The TCR originated in a woman in her 50s with acute COVID-19. The V and J genes are TRBV10-3 and TRBJ2-7; 9 bases are shared with TRBD2. The CDR3, as DNA: TGTGCCACAGGGGGACTAGCCGTCTCCTACGAGCAGTACTTC. Translation gives CATGGLAVSYEQYF.